This TCR beta chain was documented in a study of cytomegalovirus exposure and HLA in healthy donors. Turning to the study itself: Out of about 180 million T cells, an earlier analysis found over 90 million unique TCR beta sequences in total. Inside one of the first data releases sat 85 million or so unique TCRs taken from HLA-typed donors.

The PCR ran on 60 Vbeta and 13 Jbeta primers. Assay used: immunoSEQ multiplex PCR; TCRdb lists only in-frame clones, some missing. This table has about 130,000 clones, about 74% appearing once. This CDR3 has 13 residues. Trimming removed 5 bases at V and 4 bases at J, with 12 bases between. CDR1 and CDR2 from the germline V gene are MNHEY and SMNVEV (reference sequence). Study observations and caveats: Within a later analysis, the majority of CMV-associated TCR beta chains appeared HLA-restricted. In a later analysis, V- and J-gene trimming of beta chains associated with a DCLRE1C missense variant, replicated independently.

This clone came up once. Its target is not known. Sequencing used PBMCs. The chain links TRBV27 to TRBJ2-7; TRBD2 might be the D (6 bases). This TCR came from a male donor in good health and CMV-seronegative. CDR3: CASSPRGYYEQYF. Here the CDR3 DNA reads TGTGCCAGCAGTCCGCGGGGCTATTACGAGCAGTACTTC.